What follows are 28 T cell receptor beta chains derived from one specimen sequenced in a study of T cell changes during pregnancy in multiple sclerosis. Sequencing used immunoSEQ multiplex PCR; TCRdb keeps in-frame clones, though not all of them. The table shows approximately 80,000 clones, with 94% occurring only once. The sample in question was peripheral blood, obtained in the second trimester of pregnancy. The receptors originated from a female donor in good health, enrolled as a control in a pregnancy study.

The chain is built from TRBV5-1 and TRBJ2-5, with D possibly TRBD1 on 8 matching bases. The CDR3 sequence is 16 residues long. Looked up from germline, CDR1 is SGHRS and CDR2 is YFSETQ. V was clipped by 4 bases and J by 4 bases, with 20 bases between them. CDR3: CASSLTGTGGGETQYF. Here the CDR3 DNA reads TGCGCCAGCAGCCTAACCGGTACAGGGGGGGGAGAGACCCAGTACTTC.

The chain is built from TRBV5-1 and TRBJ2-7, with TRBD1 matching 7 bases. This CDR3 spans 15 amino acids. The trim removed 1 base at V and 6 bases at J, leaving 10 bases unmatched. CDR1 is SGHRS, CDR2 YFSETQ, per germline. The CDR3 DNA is TGCGCCAGCAGCTTGTTGACAGGGAGATTGGGCGAGCAGTACTTC. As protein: CASSLLTGRLGEQYF.

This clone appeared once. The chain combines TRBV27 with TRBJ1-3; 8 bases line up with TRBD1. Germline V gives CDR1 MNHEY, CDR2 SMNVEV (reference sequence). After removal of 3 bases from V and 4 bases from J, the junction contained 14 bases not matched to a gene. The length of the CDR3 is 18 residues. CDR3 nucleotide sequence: TGTGCCAGCAGTTTTTGGGGGGGGCGACAGGGGATCGGAAACACCATATATTTT. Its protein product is CASSFWGGRQGIGNTIYF.

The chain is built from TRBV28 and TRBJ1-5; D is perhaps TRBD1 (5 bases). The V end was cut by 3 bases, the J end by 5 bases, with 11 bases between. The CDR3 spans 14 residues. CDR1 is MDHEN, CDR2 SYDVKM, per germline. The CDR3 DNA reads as TGTGCCAGCAGTTTTGGGGCCTCGCATCAGCCCCAGCATTTT. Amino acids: CASSFGASHQPQHF. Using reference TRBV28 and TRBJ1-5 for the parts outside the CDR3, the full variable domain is DVKVTQSSRYLVKRTGEKVFLECVQDMDHENMFWYRQDPGLGLRLIYFSYDVKMKEKGDIPEGYSVSREKKERFSLILESASTNQTSMYLCASSFGASHQPQHFGDGTRLSIL.

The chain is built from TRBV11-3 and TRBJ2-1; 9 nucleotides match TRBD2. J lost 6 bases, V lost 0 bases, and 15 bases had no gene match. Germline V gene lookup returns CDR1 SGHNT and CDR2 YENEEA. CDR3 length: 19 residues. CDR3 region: CASSLEGVWAGGQSNEQFF. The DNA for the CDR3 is TGTGCCAGCAGCTTAGAAGGAGTCTGGGCGGGAGGGCAGAGCAATGAGCAGTTCTTC.

CDR3 sequence reads: CASRGLAGEQETQYF. DNA for the CDR3: TGTGCCAGCAGGGGACTAGCGGGAGAACAAGAGACCCAGTACTTC. This rearrangement joins TRBV2 to TRBJ2-5; TRBD2 matches 14 bases. The J segment lost 2 bases and the V segment lost 6 bases, leaving 2 bases of the junction unmatched. This CDR3 has 15 amino acids. The germline V gene has CDR1 SNHLY and CDR2 FYNNEI.

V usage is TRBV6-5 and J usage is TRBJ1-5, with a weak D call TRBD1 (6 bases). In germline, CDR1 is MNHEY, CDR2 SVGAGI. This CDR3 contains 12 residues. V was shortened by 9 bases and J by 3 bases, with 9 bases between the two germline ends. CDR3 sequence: CASGGYNQPQHF. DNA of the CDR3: TGTGCCAGTGGGGGCTACAATCAGCCCCAGCATTTT.

CDR3 DNA sequence: TGTGCCAGCAGGGAAACAGGGCATAATCAGCCCCAGCATTTT. Its translation is CASRETGHNQPQHF. V usage is TRBV28 and J usage is TRBJ1-5; tentative D call: TRBD1 (6 bases). The CDR3 totals 14 residues. V lost 6 bases, J lost 4 bases, and 13 bases lay in between. Germline loops: CDR1 MDHEN, CDR2 SYDVKM.

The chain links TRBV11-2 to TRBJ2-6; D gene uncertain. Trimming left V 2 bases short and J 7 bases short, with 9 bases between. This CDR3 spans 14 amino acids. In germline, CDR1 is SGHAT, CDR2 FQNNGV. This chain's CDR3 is CASSLTAGANVLTF. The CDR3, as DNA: TGTGCCAGCAGCTTAACGGCAGGCGCCAACGTCCTGACTTTC.

CDR3 region: CASSGGVTDTQYF. The CDR3 DNA follows: TGTGCCAGCAGTGGAGGGGTCACAGATACGCAGTATTTT. V and J are TRBV28 and TRBJ2-3; D possibly corresponds to TRBD2 (6 bases). The ends were cut back, 5 bases at V and 2 bases at J, with 8 bases in the middle. The germline V gene encodes CDR1 MDHEN and CDR2 SYDVKM. This CDR3 region has 13 residues. Using reference TRBV28 and TRBJ2-3 for the parts outside the CDR3, the full variable domain is DVKVTQSSRYLVKRTGEKVFLECVQDMDHENMFWYRQDPGLGLRLIYFSYDVKMKEKGDIPEGYSVSREKKERFSLILESASTNQTSMYLCASSGGVTDTQYFGPGTRLTVL.

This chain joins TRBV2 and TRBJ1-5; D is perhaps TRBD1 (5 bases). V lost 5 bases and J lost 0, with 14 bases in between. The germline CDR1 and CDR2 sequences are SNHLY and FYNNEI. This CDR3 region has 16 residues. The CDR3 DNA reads TGTGCCAGCAGTACCCAAGGAGGGGATAGCAATCAGCCCCAGCATTTT. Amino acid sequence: CASSTQGGDSNQPQHF.

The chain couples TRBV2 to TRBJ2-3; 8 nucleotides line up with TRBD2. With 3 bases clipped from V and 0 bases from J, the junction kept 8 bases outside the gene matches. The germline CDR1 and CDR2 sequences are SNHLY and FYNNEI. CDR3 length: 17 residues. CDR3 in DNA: TGTGCCAGCAGTGATTCCACTAGCGGTTCTAGCACAGATACGCAGTATTTT. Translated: CASSDSTSGSSTDTQYF.

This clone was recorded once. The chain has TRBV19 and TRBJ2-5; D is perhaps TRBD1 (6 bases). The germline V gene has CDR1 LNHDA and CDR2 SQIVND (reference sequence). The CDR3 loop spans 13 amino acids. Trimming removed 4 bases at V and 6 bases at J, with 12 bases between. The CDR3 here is CASSTTGLKTQYF. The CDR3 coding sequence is TGTGCCAGTAGTACTACAGGGCTAAAGACCCAGTACTTC. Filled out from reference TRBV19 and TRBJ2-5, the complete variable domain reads DGGITQSPKYLFRKEGQNVTLSCEQNLNHDAMYWYRQDPGQGLRLIYYSQIVNDFQKGDIAEGYSVSREKKESFPLTVTSAQKNPTAFYLCASSTTGLKTQYFGPGTRLLVL.

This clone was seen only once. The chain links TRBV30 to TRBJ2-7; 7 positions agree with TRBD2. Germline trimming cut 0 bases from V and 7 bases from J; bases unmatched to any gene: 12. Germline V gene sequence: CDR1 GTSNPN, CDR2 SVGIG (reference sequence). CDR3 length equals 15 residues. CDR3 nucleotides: TGTGCCTGGAGTGTATTAGGACTAGGTGGAGTGGAGCAGTACTTC. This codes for CAWSVLGLGGVEQYF.

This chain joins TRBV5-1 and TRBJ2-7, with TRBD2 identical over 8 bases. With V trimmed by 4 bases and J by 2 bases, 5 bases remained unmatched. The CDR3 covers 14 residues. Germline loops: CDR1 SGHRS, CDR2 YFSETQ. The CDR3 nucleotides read TGCGCCAGCAGCGGGCCGGGACTAGCCTACGAGCAGTACTTC. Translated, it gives CASSGPGLAYEQYF.

For the CDR3, the DNA is TGTGCCAGCAGTTTATGGTCGGACAGGGGCGAGCAGTACTTC. Its translation is CASSLWSDRGEQYF. This sequence joins TRBV27 and TRBJ2-7; 9 bases map to TRBD1. The germline V gene has CDR1 MNHEY and CDR2 SMNVEV (reference sequence). Trimming at V came to 1 base and at J to 6 bases, leaving 4 bases not matched to a gene. This CDR3 region has 14 residues.

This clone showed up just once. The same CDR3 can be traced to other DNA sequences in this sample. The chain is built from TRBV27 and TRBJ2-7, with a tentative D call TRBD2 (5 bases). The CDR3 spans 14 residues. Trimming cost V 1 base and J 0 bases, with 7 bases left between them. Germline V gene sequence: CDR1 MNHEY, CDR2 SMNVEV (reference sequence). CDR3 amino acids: CASSLFGGSYEQYF. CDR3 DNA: TGTGCCAGCAGTTTATTCGGAGGCTCCTACGAGCAGTACTTC.

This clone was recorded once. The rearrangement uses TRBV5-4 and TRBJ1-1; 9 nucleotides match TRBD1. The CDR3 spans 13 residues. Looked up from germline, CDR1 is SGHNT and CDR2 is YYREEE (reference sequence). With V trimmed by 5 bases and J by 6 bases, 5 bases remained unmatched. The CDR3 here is CASSLTGGAEAFF. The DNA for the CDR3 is TGTGCCAGCAGTTTGACAGGGGGAGCTGAAGCTTTCTTT.

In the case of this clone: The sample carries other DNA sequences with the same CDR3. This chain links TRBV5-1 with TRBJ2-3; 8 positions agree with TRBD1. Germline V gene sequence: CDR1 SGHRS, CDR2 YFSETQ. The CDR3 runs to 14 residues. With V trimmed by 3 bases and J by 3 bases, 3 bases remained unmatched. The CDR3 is CASSSTGGTDTQYF. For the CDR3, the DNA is TGCGCCAGCAGCTCTACAGGGGGAACAGATACGCAGTATTTT.

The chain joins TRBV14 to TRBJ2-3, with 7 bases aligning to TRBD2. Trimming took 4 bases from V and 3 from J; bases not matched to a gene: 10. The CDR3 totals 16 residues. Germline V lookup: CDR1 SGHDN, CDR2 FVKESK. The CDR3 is CASSPFSGGGTDTQYF. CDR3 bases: TGTGCCAGCAGCCCGTTTTCGGGAGGAGGGACAGATACGCAGTATTTT.

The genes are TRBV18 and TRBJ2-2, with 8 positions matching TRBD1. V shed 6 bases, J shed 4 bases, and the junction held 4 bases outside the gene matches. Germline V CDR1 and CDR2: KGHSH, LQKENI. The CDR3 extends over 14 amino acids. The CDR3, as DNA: TGTGCCAGCTCCCGGACAGGGTCCACCGGGGAGCTGTTTTTT. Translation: CASSRTGSTGELFF.

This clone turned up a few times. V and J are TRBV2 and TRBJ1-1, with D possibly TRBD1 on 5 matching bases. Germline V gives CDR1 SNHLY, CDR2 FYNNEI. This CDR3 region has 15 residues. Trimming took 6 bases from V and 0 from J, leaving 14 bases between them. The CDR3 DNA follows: TGTGCCAGCAGGGACACACAGGAGCTGAACACTGAAGCTTTCTTT. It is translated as CASRDTQELNTEAFF.

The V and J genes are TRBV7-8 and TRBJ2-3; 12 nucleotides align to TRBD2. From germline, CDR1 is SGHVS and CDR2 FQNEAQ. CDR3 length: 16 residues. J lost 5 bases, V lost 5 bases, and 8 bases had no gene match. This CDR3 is CASSPRLAGVIDTQYF. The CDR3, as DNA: TGTGCCAGCAGCCCCCGACTAGCGGGAGTTATAGATACGCAGTATTTT.

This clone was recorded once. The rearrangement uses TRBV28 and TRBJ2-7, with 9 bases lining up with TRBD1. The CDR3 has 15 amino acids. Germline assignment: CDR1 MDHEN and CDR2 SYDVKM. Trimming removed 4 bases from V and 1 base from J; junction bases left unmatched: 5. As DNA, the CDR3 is TGTGCCAGCAGTTCTCCGACAGGGGGGTCCTACGAGCAGTACTTC. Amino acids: CASSSPTGGSYEQYF.

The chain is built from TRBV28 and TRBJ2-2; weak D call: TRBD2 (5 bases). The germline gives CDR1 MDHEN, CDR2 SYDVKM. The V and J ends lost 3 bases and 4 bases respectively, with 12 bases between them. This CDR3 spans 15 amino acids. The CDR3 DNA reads TGTGCCAGCAGTTTCGAGGGAGTTGGCACCGGGGAGCTGTTTTTT. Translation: CASSFEGVGTGELFF.

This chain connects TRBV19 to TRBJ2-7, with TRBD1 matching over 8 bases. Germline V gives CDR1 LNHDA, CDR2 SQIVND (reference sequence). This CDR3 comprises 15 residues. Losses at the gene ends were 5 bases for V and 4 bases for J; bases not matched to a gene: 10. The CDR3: CASSPGLGTGYEQYF. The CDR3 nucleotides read TGTGCCAGTAGTCCTGGTCTCGGGACAGGTTACGAGCAGTACTTC.

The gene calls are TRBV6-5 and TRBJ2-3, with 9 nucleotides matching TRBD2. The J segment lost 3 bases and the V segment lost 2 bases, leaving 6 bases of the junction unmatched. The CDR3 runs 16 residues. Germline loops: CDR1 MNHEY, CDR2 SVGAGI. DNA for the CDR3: TGTGCCAGCAGTTACCAGAGCGGGAGGCTGACAGATACGCAGTATTTT. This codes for CASSYQSGRLTDTQYF.

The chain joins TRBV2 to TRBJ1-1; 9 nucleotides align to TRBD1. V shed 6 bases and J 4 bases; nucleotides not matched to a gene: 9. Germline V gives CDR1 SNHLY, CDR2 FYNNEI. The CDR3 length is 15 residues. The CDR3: CASSDINRGPTEAFF. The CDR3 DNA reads TGTGCCAGCAGCGATATAAACAGGGGGCCCACTGAAGCTTTCTTT.